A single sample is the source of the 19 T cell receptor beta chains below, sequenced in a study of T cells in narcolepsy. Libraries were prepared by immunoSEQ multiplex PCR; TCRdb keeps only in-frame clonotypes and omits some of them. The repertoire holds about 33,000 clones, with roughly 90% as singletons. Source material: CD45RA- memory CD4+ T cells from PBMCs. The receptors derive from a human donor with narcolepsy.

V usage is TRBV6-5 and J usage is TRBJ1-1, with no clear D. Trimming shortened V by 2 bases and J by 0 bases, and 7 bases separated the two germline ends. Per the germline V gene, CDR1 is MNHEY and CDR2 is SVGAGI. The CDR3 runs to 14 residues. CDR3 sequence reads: CASSYAEVNTEAFF. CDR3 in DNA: TGTGCCAGCAGTTACGCTGAGGTGAACACTGAAGCTTTCTTT.

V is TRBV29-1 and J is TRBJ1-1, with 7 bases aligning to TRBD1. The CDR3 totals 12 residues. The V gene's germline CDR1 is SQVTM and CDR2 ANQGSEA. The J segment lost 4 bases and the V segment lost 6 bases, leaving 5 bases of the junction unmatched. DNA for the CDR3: TGCAGCGTGAACTCAGGGGGCACTGAAGCTTTCTTT. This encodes CSVNSGGTEAFF.

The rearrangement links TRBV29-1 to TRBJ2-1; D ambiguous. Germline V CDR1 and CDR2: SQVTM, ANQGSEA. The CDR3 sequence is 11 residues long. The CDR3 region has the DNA TGCGCGACTGGCTCCTACAATGAGCAGTTCTTC. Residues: CATGSYNEQFF.

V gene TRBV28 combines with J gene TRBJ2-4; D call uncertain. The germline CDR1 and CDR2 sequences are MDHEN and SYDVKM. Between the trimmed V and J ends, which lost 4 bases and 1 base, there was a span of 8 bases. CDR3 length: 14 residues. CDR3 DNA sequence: TGTGCCAGCAGTTGGGATTATGCCAAAAACATTCAGTACTTC. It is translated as CASSWDYAKNIQYF.

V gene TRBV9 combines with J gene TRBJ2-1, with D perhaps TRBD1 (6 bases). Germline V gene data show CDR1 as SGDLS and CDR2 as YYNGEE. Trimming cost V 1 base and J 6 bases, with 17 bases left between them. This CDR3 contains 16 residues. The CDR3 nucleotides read TGTGCCAGCAGCGTACGAGGCACAGGGACATCCAATGAGCAGTTCTTC. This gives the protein CASSVRGTGTSNEQFF.

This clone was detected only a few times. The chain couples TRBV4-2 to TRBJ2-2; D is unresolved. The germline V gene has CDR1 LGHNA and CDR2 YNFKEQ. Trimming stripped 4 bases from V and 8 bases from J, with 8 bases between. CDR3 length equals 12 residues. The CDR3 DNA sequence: TGTGCCAGCAGCCGAACGGCGGGGGAGCTGTTTTTT. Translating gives CASSRTAGELFF.

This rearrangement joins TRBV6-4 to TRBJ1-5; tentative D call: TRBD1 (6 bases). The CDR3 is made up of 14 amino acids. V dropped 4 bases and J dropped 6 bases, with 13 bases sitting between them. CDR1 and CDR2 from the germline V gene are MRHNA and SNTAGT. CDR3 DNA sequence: TGTGCCAGCAGTGCTTCGGGGGCAGGTCAGCCCCAGCATTTT. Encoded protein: CASSASGAGQPQHF.

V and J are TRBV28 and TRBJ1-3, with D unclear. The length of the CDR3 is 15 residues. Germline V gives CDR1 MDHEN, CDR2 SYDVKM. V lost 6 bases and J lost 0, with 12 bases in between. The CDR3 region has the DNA TGTGCCAGCAGCCCCGACCGTTACTCTGGAAACACCATATATTTT. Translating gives CASSPDRYSGNTIYF.

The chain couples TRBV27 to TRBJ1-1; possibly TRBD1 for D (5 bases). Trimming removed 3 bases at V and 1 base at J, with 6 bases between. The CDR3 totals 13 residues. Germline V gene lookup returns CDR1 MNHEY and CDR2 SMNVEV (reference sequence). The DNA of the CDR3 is TGTGCCAGCAGTTTTACAGGGAACACTGAAGCTTTCTTT. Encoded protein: CASSFTGNTEAFF.

CDR3 in DNA: TGTGCCAGCAGCGTAGGACAGGGCACAGATACGCAGTATTTT. Its protein is CASSVGQGTDTQYF. The rearrangement links TRBV9 to TRBJ2-3; possibly TRBD1 for D (6 bases). Germline-derived CDR1 and CDR2 are SGDLS and YYNGEE. CDR3 size: 14 residues. V gave up 0 bases and J gave up 1 base, with 6 bases separating them.

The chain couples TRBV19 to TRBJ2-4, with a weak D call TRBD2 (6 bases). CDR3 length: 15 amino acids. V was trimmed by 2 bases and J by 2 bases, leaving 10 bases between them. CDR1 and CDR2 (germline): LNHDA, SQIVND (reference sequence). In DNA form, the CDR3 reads TGTGCCAGTAGTATATTGGAGGGAACCAAAAACATTCAGTACTTC. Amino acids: CASSILEGTKNIQYF.

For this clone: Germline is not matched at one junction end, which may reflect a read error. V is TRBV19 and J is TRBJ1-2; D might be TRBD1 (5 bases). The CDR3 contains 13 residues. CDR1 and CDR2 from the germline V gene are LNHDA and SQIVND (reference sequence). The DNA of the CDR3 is TGTGCCAGTAGTCTAACCACCGAGGGGAGACCCTCCTTC. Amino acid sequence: CASSLTTEGRPSF.

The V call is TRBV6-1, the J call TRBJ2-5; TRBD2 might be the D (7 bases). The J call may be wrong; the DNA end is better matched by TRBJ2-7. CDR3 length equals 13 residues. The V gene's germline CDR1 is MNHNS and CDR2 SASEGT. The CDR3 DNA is TGTGCCAGCAGTATCCCGGGGGGCCACGAGCAGTACTTC. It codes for CASSIPGGHEQYF.

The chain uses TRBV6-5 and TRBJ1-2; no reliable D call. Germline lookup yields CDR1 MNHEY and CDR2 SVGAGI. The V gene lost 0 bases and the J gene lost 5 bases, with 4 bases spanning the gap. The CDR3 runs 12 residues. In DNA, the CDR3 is TGTGCCAGCAGTTACTCGGGTTATGGCTACACCTTC. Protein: CASSYSGYGYTF.

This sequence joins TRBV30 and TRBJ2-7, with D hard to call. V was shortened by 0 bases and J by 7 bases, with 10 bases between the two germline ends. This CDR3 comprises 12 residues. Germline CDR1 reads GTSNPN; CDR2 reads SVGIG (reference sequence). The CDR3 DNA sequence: TGTGCCTGGAGTGTTCTCGACCGGGAGCAGTACTTC. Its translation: CAWSVLDREQYF. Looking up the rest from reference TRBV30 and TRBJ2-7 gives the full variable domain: SQTIHQWPATLVQPVGSPLSLECTVEGTSNPNLYWYRQAAGRGLQLLFYSVGIGQISSEVPQNLSASRPQDRQFILSSKKLLLSDSGFYLCAWSVLDREQYFGPGTRLTVT.

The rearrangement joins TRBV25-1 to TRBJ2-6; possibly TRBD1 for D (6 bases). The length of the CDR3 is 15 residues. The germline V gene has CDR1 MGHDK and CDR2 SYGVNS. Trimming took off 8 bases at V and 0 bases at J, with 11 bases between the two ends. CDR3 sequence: CASQGPPSGANVLTF. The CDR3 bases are TGTGCCAGCCAGGGGCCGCCCTCTGGGGCCAACGTCCTGACTTTC.

In DNA, the CDR3 is TGTGCCAGCAGTGTACACTATAATCAGCCCCAGCATTTT. Translated, it gives CASSVHYNQPQHF. The V call is TRBV2, the J call TRBJ1-5; D gene uncertain. Trimming left V 4 bases short and J 4 bases short, with 8 bases between. The germline CDR1 and CDR2 sequences are SNHLY and FYNNEI. This CDR3 has 13 residues.

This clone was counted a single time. This chain's CDR3 is CASSSPGVNTDTQYF. In nucleotides, the CDR3 is TGTGCCAGTAGTTCCCCGGGTGTCAACACAGATACGCAGTATTTT. The chain recombines TRBV19 with TRBJ2-3; D uncertain. CDR3 length equals 15 residues. Germline V CDR1 and CDR2: LNHDA, SQIVND (reference sequence). With 5 bases removed from V and 2 bases from J, the gap between germline ends came to 14 bases.

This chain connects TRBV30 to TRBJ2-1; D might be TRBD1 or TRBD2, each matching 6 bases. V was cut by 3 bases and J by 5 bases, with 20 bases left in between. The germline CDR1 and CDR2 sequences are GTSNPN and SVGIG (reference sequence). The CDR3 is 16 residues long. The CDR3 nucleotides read TGTGCCTGGAGCGAATGGGGGGCAATGAGGGACAATGAGCAGTTCTTC. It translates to CAWSEWGAMRDNEQFF.